The 27 T cell receptor beta chains reported below all come from one sample, sequenced in a study of response to subunit inactivated influenza vaccine. TCRdb passed the RT-PCR reads through MiXCR, listing each CDR3 protein once. The repertoire holds hundreds of thousands of distinct CDR3 sequences, with 21% as singletons. The material sequenced was PBMCs from blood, taken 21 months after vaccination. The receptors derive from a man aged 50-75 years who received an inactivated influenza vaccine.

The CDR3 sequence: CASRTQGGLNTEAFF. DNA for the CDR3: TGTGCCAGCAGGACCCAAGGGGGGTTGAACACTGAAGCTTTCTTT. The chain links TRBV28 to TRBJ1-1, with D tentatively TRBD1 (6 bases). V lost 6 bases, J lost 0 bases, and 14 bases lay in between. The CDR3 length is 15 residues. The germline V gene has CDR1 MDHEN and CDR2 SYDVKM.

This chain joins TRBV29-1 and TRBJ2-5; 8 bases align to TRBD2. The ends lost 4 bases at V and 5 bases at J; junction bases unmatched: 6. The CDR3 consists of 13 residues. Per germline, CDR1 SQVTM and CDR2 ANQGSEA. CDR3 sequence: CSVAPGGKETQYF. CDR3 in DNA: TGCAGCGTTGCGCCGGGAGGGAAGGAGACCCAGTACTTC.

The chain couples TRBV6-1 to TRBJ2-3; 9 bases line up with TRBD2. The V gene end was trimmed by 8 bases and the J gene end by 3 bases; junction bases not matched to a gene: 3. From germline, CDR1 is MNHNS and CDR2 SASEGT. CDR3 length: 13 residues. CDR3 sequence reads: CASVAGDTDTQYF. The DNA for the CDR3 is TGTGCCAGCGTAGCGGGAGATACAGATACGCAGTATTTT.

V is TRBV2 and J is TRBJ2-5; the D is unclear. V lost 1 base to trimming and J lost 5 bases, with 11 bases between them. This CDR3 has 14 amino acids. Germline lookup yields CDR1 SNHLY and CDR2 FYNNEI. CDR3: CASSEVTRFETQYF. CDR3 sequence (DNA): TGTGCCAGCAGTGAAGTTACCAGGTTTGAGACCCAGTACTTC.

The chain employs TRBV23-1 and TRBJ1-4, with unresolved D. TRBV23-1 is flagged as an ORF with uncertain function. CDR3 size: 20 residues. The V end was cut by 3 bases, the J end by 0 bases, with 23 bases between. The DNA for the CDR3 is TGCGCCAGCAGTCACCGCCGACGTATGGGCAGCAACGCAACTAATGAAAAACTGTTTTTT. Its protein product is CASSHRRRMGSNATNEKLFF.

This clonotype was seen a handful of times. V and J are TRBV5-1 and TRBJ2-2, with no clear D. V lost 0 bases, J lost 2 bases, and 8 bases lay in between. Germline CDR1 and CDR2: SGHRS and YFSETQ. The CDR3 is 15 amino acids. This chain's CDR3 is CASSLAKRNTGELFF. CDR3 DNA: TGCGCCAGCAGCTTGGCCAAGAGAAACACCGGGGAGCTGTTTTTT. Full variable domain (missing parts from reference TRBV5-1 and TRBJ2-2): KAGVTQTPRYLIKTRGQQVTLSCSPISGHRSVSWYQQTPGQGLQFLFEYFSETQRNKGNFPGRFSGRQFSNSRSEMNVSTLELGDSALYLCASSLAKRNTGELFFGEGSRLTVL.

The CDR3 DNA reads as TGCGCCAGCAGCTTGGCCAAAGGTGGCGGGGCCTCCTACGAGCAGTACTTC. Translated, it gives CASSLAKGGGASYEQYF. The V call is TRBV5-1, the J call TRBJ2-7; a possible D gene is TRBD2 (6 bases). In germline, CDR1 is SGHRS, CDR2 YFSETQ. V shed 0 bases and J shed 0 bases, with 16 bases lying between them. The CDR3 spans 17 residues.

V is TRBV20-1 and J is TRBJ2-1; the D gene is possibly TRBD1 (5 bases). CDR1 DFQATT and CDR2 SNEGSKA come from the germline V gene (reference sequence). The CDR3 length is 15 residues. Trimming cost V 5 bases and J 2 bases, with 16 bases left between them. In DNA, the CDR3 is TGCAGTGCTCCCGGCTTGCAGGGCACCTACAATGAGCAGTTCTTC. Amino acids: CSAPGLQGTYNEQFF.

The chain links TRBV3-1 to TRBJ1-2; 10 positions agree with TRBD1. There are 15 residues in the CDR3. The V gene end was trimmed by 1 base and the J gene end by 7 bases; junction bases not matched to a gene: 6. Germline V gives CDR1 LGHDT, CDR2 YNNKEL (reference sequence). CDR3 coding DNA: TGTGCCAGCAGCCAAGGCCCGGGACAGGGGAGTGGCTACACCTTC. It translates to CASSQGPGQGSGYTF.

Only a few counts were recorded for this clonotype. This chain uses TRBV28 with TRBJ2-1; 11 bases align to TRBD1. The ends lost 6 bases at V and 6 bases at J; junction bases unmatched: 4. The CDR3 runs 14 residues. Germline CDR1 is MDHEN and CDR2 is SYDVKM. CDR3 nucleotide sequence: TGTGCCAGCAGACAGGGACAGGGGGGCAATGAGCAGTTCTTC. This translates into CASRQGQGGNEQFF.

This clonotype appeared a few times. This chain joins TRBV15 and TRBJ2-2; TRBD1 might be the D (5 bases). CDR3 size: 15 residues. V lost 0 bases to trimming and J lost 1 base, with 6 bases between them. CDR1 and CDR2 (germline): LNHNV, YYDKDF (reference sequence). The DNA of the CDR3 is TGTGCCACCAGCAGAGATACAGGGAACACCGGGGAGCTGTTTTTT. As protein: CATSRDTGNTGELFF.

This clonotype was seen more than once but under ten times. The genes are TRBV12-3 or TRBV12-4 and TRBJ1-1; the D is unclear. Trimming took 8 bases from V and 0 from J, leaving 10 bases between them. This CDR3 is built from 13 residues. CDR3: CASAQKMNTEAFF. CDR3 sequence (DNA): TGTGCCAGCGCACAGAAAATGAACACTGAAGCTTTCTTT.

This clonotype has a handful of counts. This chain joins TRBV20-1 and TRBJ1-1; a weak D match, TRBD1 (5 bases). V shed 1 base and J shed 2 bases, with 11 bases lying between them. Germline-derived CDR1 and CDR2 are DFQATT and SNEGSKA (reference sequence). The CDR3 extends over 14 amino acids. The CDR3 DNA follows: TGCAGTGCTAGAGTCCGGGGGAAAAACACTGAAGCTTTCTTT. This gives the protein CSARVRGKNTEAFF.

The rearrangement links TRBV6-4 to TRBJ2-3; 9 nucleotides align to TRBD2. J gave up 0 bases and V 5 bases, and 3 bases lay outside the gene matches. The germline V gene encodes CDR1 MRHNA and CDR2 SNTAGT. The CDR3 is 15 residues long. The CDR3 is CASSRTSASTDTQYF. The CDR3 DNA reads TGTGCCAGCAGTCGGACTAGCGCTAGCACAGATACGCAGTATTTT.

The CDR3 nucleotides are TGTGCCAGCACCCTCCGAACCGGGACAGTCAACACCGGGGAGCTGTTTTTT. It specifies CASTLRTGTVNTGELFF. The chain links TRBV6-2 or TRBV6-3 to TRBJ2-2; 7 bases match TRBD1. Losses at the gene ends were 7 bases for V and 2 bases for J; bases not matched to a gene: 13. The CDR3 consists of 17 residues. Germline CDR1 MNHEY, CDR2 SVGEGT.

In its sample, this clonotype was seen a few times. V usage is TRBV20-1 and J usage is TRBJ1-1; 7 bases are a match to TRBD1. The CDR3 is 15 residues long. The junction had 12 bases not matched to a gene; V was cut back by 0 bases and J by 8 bases. Germline-derived CDR1 and CDR2 are DFQATT and SNEGSKA (reference sequence). The chain's CDR3 is CSARDLGTAGLEAFF. The CDR3 nucleotides read TGCAGTGCTAGAGACCTAGGGACAGCGGGTCTGGAAGCTTTCTTT.

This clonotype was seen more than once but under ten times. The rearrangement uses TRBV29-1 and TRBJ1-1, with D uncertain. The CDR3 contains 15 residues. Trimming removed 4 bases at V and 4 bases at J, with 19 bases between. Looked up from germline, CDR1 is SQVTM and CDR2 is ANQGSEA. This CDR3 is CSVVLGTGKGTEAFF. The CDR3 bases are TGCAGCGTTGTGTTGGGTACGGGCAAGGGCACTGAAGCTTTCTTT. The variable domain in full, with the rest retrieved from reference TRBV29-1 and TRBJ1-1, is SAVISQKPSRDICQRGTSLTIQCQVDSQVTMMFWYRQQPGQSLTLIATANQGSEATYESGFVIDKFPISRPNLTFSTLTVSNMSPEDSSIYLCSVVLGTGKGTEAFFGQGTRLTVV.

Only a few counts were recorded for this clonotype. V usage is TRBV21-1 and J usage is TRBJ2-1; the tabulated D call, TRBD1, remains unverified against the DNA. TRBV21-1 is a pseudogene segment. The CDR3 covers 16 residues. The CDR3 sequence is CASSKVSDREHNEQFF. The CDR3, as DNA: TGTGCCAGCAGCAAAGTTTCGGACAGGGAACACAATGAGCAGTTCTTC.

This clonotype was seen more than once but under ten times. V and J are TRBV4-1 and TRBJ1-6, with D maybe TRBD1 (5 bases). Germline loops: CDR1 MGHRA, CDR2 YSYEKL. Trimming shortened V by 1 base and J by 5 bases, and 15 bases separated the two germline ends. This CDR3 is built from 17 residues. CDR3 sequence: CASSQADSPGDNSPLHF. CDR3 in DNA: TGCGCCAGCAGCCAAGCTGACAGCCCTGGCGATAATTCACCCCTCCACTTT.

The gene calls are TRBV4-1 and TRBJ2-3, with 8 bases lining up with TRBD1. CDR3 length: 15 amino acids. CDR1 MGHRA and CDR2 YSYEKL come from the germline V gene. After removal of 4 bases from V and 0 bases from J, the junction contained 3 bases not matched to a gene. The CDR3 loop reads CASSRTGLSTDTQYF. The CDR3 nucleotides are TGCGCCAGCAGCCGGACAGGGCTAAGCACAGATACGCAGTATTTT.

This chain links TRBV18 with TRBJ2-7; D not resolved. V was shortened by 0 bases and J by 6 bases, with 12 bases between the two germline ends. This CDR3 is built from 14 residues. In germline, CDR1 is KGHSH, CDR2 LQKENI. The DNA for the CDR3 is TGTGCCAGCTCACCACCCCACAGCCCTGTCGAGCAGTACTTC. Its protein product is CASSPPHSPVEQYF.

This clonotype has a count of ten or more. The gene calls are TRBV7-9 and TRBJ1-1; 10 bases align to TRBD1. This CDR3 comprises 17 residues. V dropped 0 bases and J dropped 4; count of bases not matched to a gene: 8. Per germline, CDR1 SEHNR and CDR2 FQNEAQ (reference sequence). CDR3 loop: CASSLASDRGFGTEAFF. The CDR3, as DNA: TGTGCCAGCAGCTTAGCGTCGGACAGGGGGTTCGGCACTGAAGCTTTCTTT.

Only a few counts were recorded for this clonotype. The chain has TRBV3-1 and TRBJ2-3; TRBD1 agrees at 10 bases. The CDR3 spans 17 residues. Trimming cost V 6 bases and J 0 bases; bases outside gene matches: 9. Germline-derived CDR1 and CDR2 are LGHDT and YNNKEL (reference sequence). The CDR3 region is CASSRPTGGLSTDTQYF. CDR3 DNA: TGTGCCAGCAGTCGACCGACAGGGGGCCTTAGCACAGATACGCAGTATTTT.

The chain couples TRBV15 to TRBJ1-1; maybe TRBD1 (6 bases). The CDR3 spans 15 residues. Germline lookup yields CDR1 LNHNV and CDR2 YYDKDF (reference sequence). Trimming removed 3 bases from V and 1 base from J, with 12 bases in between. The CDR3 DNA is TGTGCCACCAGCAGGGACAGAGATAGGAACACTGAAGCTTTCTTT. This encodes CATSRDRDRNTEAFF.

CDR3 sequence (DNA): TGCGCCAGCAGCTTGGTTCGCAGCACAGATACGCAGTATTTT. Translation gives CASSLVRSTDTQYF. This chain connects TRBV5-1 to TRBJ2-3; no clear D. The CDR3 is made up of 14 amino acids. Germline V CDR1 and CDR2: SGHRS, YFSETQ. V was trimmed by 0 bases and J by 0 bases, leaving 5 bases between them. Together with reference TRBV5-1 and TRBJ2-3, the CDR3 gives the full variable domain: KAGVTQTPRYLIKTRGQQVTLSCSPISGHRSVSWYQQTPGQGLQFLFEYFSETQRNKGNFPGRFSGRQFSNSRSEMNVSTLELGDSALYLCASSLVRSTDTQYFGPGTRLTVL.

The chain carries TRBV30 and TRBJ2-7, with D perhaps matching TRBD1 (5 bases). The CDR3 loop spans 14 amino acids. CDR1 and CDR2 from the germline V gene are GTSNPN and SVGIG (reference sequence). Trimming pared 2 bases from V and 2 bases from J, leaving 13 bases between. In DNA form, the CDR3 reads TGTGCCTGGAGTCCCTGGACACCAACCTACGAGCAGTACTTC. Residues: CAWSPWTPTYEQYF.

This chain connects TRBV10-3 to TRBJ2-3; 8 nucleotides line up with TRBD1. The CDR3 contains 14 residues. CDR1 is ENHRY, CDR2 SYGVKD, per germline. V dropped 6 bases and J dropped 6; count of bases not matched to a gene: 8. CDR3 in amino acids: CAIRAGGESDTQYF. CDR3 in DNA: TGTGCCATCAGGGCAGGGGGCGAGTCCGATACGCAGTATTTT.